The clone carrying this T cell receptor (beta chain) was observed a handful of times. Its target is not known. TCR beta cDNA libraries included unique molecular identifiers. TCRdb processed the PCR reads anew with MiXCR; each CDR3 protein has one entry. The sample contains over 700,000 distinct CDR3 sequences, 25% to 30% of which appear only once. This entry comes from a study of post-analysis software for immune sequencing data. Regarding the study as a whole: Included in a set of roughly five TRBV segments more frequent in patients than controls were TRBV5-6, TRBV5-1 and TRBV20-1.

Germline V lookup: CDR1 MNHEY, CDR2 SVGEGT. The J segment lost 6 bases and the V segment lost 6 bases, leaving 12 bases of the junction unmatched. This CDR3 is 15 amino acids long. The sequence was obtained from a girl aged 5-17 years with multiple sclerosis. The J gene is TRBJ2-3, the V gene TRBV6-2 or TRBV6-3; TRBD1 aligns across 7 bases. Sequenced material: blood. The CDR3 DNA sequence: TGTGCCAGCAGCAGACGGACAGGCCTTGTGGATACGCAGTATTTT. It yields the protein CASSRRTGLVDTQYF.